The sequence of this T cell receptor beta chain was determined in a study of blood T cell repertoires in COVID-19. Study-wide background: PBMCs, B-cell-depleted T cells, or T cells were the source of the cDNA or gDNA that made up the material.

In germline, CDR1 is SGHTS, CDR2 YDEGEE. The CDR3 is 15 residues long. Trimming took 0 bases from V and 4 from J, leaving 10 bases between them. Study processing details: Reference gene primer amplification in the assay estimated nucleated cell counts. Clones were read by immunoSEQ multiplex PCR, and TCRdb kept only the in-frame ones, dropping some. The DNA was the basis for D and trimming; V, J and clone size are from that table. The sample has about 140,000 clones, 75% to 90% seen once. The V and J genes are TRBV5-8 and TRBJ1-4, with D uncertain. Sequenced material: peripheral blood. The sequence derives from a man aged 60 to 75 with active or convalescent COVID-19. The CDR3 sequence: CASSLAAGRNEKLFF. The CDR3 DNA reads TGTGCCAGCAGCTTGGCCGCAGGTCGTAATGAAAAACTGTTTTTT.